What follows is one T cell receptor beta chain and its context. The target antigen is unknown. It was with 60 Vbeta and 13 Jbeta primers that the PCR ran. Generated by immunoSEQ multiplex PCR, the TCRdb table keeps only in-frame clones and is missing some. The sample has roughly 120,000 clones, around 75% seen once. These data come from a study of cytomegalovirus exposure and HLA in healthy donors. Study-wide results and limits: Analysis was carried out at a later point, and it linked a missense DCLRE1C variant to TCR beta V- and J-gene trimming.

The CDR3 sequence is 13 residues long. Between the trimmed V and J ends, which lost 3 bases and 5 bases, there was a span of 13 bases. Looked up from germline, CDR1 is GTSNPN and CDR2 is SVGIG (reference sequence). The chain is built from TRBV30 and TRBJ2-5, with D tentatively TRBD2 (5 bases). This receptor was identified in a woman between 18 and 29 years old in good health and CMV-seronegative. Material: PBMCs. The chain's CDR3 is CAWRRDAWETQYF. As DNA, the CDR3 is TGTGCCTGGAGGAGGGATGCGTGGGAGACCCAGTACTTC.